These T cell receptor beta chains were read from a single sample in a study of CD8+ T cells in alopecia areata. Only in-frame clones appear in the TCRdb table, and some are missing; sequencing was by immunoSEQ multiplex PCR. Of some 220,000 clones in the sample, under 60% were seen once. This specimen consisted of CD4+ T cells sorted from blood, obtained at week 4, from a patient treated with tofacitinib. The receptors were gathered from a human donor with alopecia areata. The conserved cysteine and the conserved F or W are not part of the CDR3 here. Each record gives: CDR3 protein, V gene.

cdr3_aa: ASRDGNTEAF; v_call: TRBV13
cdr3_aa: SVDTGPYGYT; v_call: TRBV29-1
cdr3_aa: AIMTSGGNTGELF; v_call: TRBV10-3
cdr3_aa: AWSPGFSSGANVLT; v_call: TRBV30
cdr3_aa: ASSLGLAGEEQY; v_call: TRBV5-6
cdr3_aa: ASSLRDLGTDTQY; v_call: TRBV5-1
cdr3_aa: ASSLDGTNYGYT; v_call: TRBV7-9
cdr3_aa: ASSAHRGREGYT; v_call: TRBV27
cdr3_aa: ASSAGGETQY; v_call: TRBV5-6
cdr3_aa: SARPGQEAF; v_call: TRBV20-1
cdr3_aa: ASSLGPTGELF; v_call: TRBV5-1
cdr3_aa: ASSQVGGSYEQY; v_call: TRBV4-1
cdr3_aa: ASSFSQKNIQY; v_call: TRBV27
cdr3_aa: AWSEGKSNTEAF; v_call: TRBV30
cdr3_aa: SVADRGGYGYT; v_call: TRBV29-1
cdr3_aa: ASSLTSGGSPGTDTQY; v_call: TRBV4-3
cdr3_aa: ASSSHVSLGTGTDTQY; v_call: TRBV4-3
cdr3_aa: ATQSVGGSHEQF; v_call: TRBV10-3
cdr3_aa: ASSRSNEKLF; v_call: TRBV6-5
cdr3_aa: SARLSETQY; v_call: TRBV29-1
cdr3_aa: ASSVTGISYEQY; v_call: TRBV7-9
cdr3_aa: ASSSGQDYGYT; v_call: TRBV7-2
cdr3_aa: ASSATGNTEAF; v_call: TRBV27
cdr3_aa: ASSMDKRGGYTDTQY; v_call: TRBV19
cdr3_aa: ASSSGIQETQY; v_call: TRBV7-6
cdr3_aa: SASGEKLF; v_call: TRBV29-1
cdr3_aa: ASSLAETAIYGYT; v_call: TRBV7-2
cdr3_aa: ASSVEAGGKYGYT; v_call: TRBV9
cdr3_aa: ASSESRVPGYT; v_call: TRBV2
cdr3_aa: ASSQVQGKDYT; v_call: TRBV23-1
cdr3_aa: ASSLGQGNSPLH; v_call: TRBV5-1
cdr3_aa: ASSQDGMGGRVSPLH; v_call: TRBV4-3
cdr3_aa: ASSLGGYQPQH; v_call: TRBV23-1
cdr3_aa: AWSTNHGLTTGELF; v_call: TRBV30
cdr3_aa: ASMRLSSHETQY; v_call: TRBV7-6
cdr3_aa: SSKDQGVGTQY; v_call: TRBV29-1
cdr3_aa: ASRTSRDSRYT; v_call: TRBV6-5
cdr3_aa: ASSPSDYGYT; v_call: TRBV18
cdr3_aa: ASSLDPRVPSD; v_call: TRBV7-2
cdr3_aa: ASRAGGSSYEQY; v_call: TRBV7-2
cdr3_aa: ASSVTGQGGSPLH; v_call: TRBV19
cdr3_aa: ASSLHHSQVTEAF; v_call: TRBV4-3
cdr3_aa: AWSVPSQAF; v_call: TRBV30
cdr3_aa: AWSPPEELVGGAQY; v_call: TRBV30
cdr3_aa: ASGLVLGGTEAF; v_call: TRBV12-5
cdr3_aa: AWSVPRAVRSEAF; v_call: TRBV30
cdr3_aa: ASSLWLADTDTQY; v_call: TRBV5-1
cdr3_aa: ASSLADRFEAF; v_call: TRBV7-2
cdr3_aa: AWSFYQETQY; v_call: TRBV30
cdr3_aa: ASSLGGGPPKNIQY; v_call: TRBV11-3
cdr3_aa: ATHYGTGPYEQY; v_call: TRBV28
cdr3_aa: SVGIQVNTEAF; v_call: TRBV29-1
cdr3_aa: ASSNGVYGYT; v_call: TRBV6-5